This T cell receptor (beta chain) was sequenced in a study of cytomegalovirus exposure and HLA in healthy donors (dated by TCRdb to 2016 to 2017). Some background on the complete study: An earlier analysis of some 600 of the donors reported approximately 280 Gb of sequence data and about 120 million unique TCR beta sequences obtained from about 179 million T cells. Roughly 300 gigabases of sequencing data and around 80 million unique TCR sequences made up an early release that covered under 750 HLA-typed donors. The genetic ancestry cluster associated with self-reported Caucasian donors included 65% to 90% of the approximately 400 genotyped donors. The study aimed to test whether signatures of past pathogen exposure could be identified by cataloging public T cell receptors. The study used immunosequencing to profile the T cell repertoires of some 600 subjects and linked those repertoires to cytomegalovirus serostatus. Along with the roughly 670-subject first cohort, a separate validation cohort of roughly 110 different subjects was used. High-throughput TCR immunosequencing, statistical association of individual TCRs with disease status, and machine learning were combined to predict cytomegalovirus infection status. To study patterns of TCR occurrence, a later analysis re-analyzed previously published TCR beta repertoires from 650 to 750 donors and added high-resolution HLA genotyping. Rather than drawing on any new phenotypic data, the later analysis identified candidate immune exposures from TCR beta sequences and the way those sequences occurred across donors. In an earlier analysis of 500 to 650 of the donors, high-throughput TCR beta sequencing was used to judge whether each TCR beta V gene segment behaved as functional or pseudogenic. Donor age, sex, ethnicity and CMV serostatus were compiled together with the repertoire data. A later genetic analysis took genome-wide SNP genotypes for about three fifths of the 666 donors and used that subset as a discovery cohort. Every discovery cohort repertoire had been produced on one sequencing platform. HLA typing included class I and class II loci at four-digit resolution. Typing coverage varied by locus: roughly 620-640 donors for A, B, C, DRB1 and DQB1; more than 500 for DQA1; 606 for DPA1; 400 to 480 for DPB1. Because of strong linkage in the cohort, a handful of DR-DQ haplotypes were treated as single units for association and clustering. Among about 400 genotyped donors of the cohort, an average of roughly 230,000 unique TCR beta nucleotide sequences was sequenced per donor, of which about 18% were non-productive.

The cohort consisted of more than 650 healthy bone marrow donors. At the time of sampling, all cohort members were nominally healthy, though unrecorded immune exposures were likely present. The donor was CMV seropositive and was included in the group of about 290 seropositive cohort members. Each donor provided a peripheral blood sample, and peripheral blood mononuclear cells were used for TCR beta sequencing. Genomic DNA extraction from the blood cell samples was performed with the Qiagen DNeasy Blood Extraction Kit. Overall study results and their limits: A cluster of highly shared sequence variants was judged likely to be a technical artifact of the sequencing pipeline. Most TCR sequences were observed very rarely across donors, whereas some public TCRs were present in many individuals. A total of 150 or so TCR beta chains were listed by the study as associated with cytomegalovirus. In a later analysis, the rate of TCR association differed among HLA loci, with DRB1 alleles having the most associated TCRs and HLA-C alleles having the fewest. The 87-base-pair reads could not distinguish some IMGT-functional V segments, including TRBV6-2 and TRBV6-3, so those segments were excluded. Because HLA typing was missing for some donors at each locus, association tests included only the typed subset. The earlier analysis of a few hundred of the donors excluded 15 to 20 rarely observed V segments, including chromosome 9 orphons, because counts were too low. The presence/absence analyses assumed that sequencing depth was roughly uniform across donors, and that assumption may not be true. A few of the identified cytomegalovirus-associated TCR beta chains were confirmed in vitro to be specific for cytomegalovirus antigens. CMV serostatus was the only immune exposure information available for the cohort. In this cohort, only TCR beta chains were sequenced, and detectable features were limited by the absence of alpha or paired-chain data. Linkage disequilibrium might explain the correlated functional status among segregating V segments, but an unknown experimental factor could not be excluded. Broadly in line with IMGT annotations, most TCR beta V segments showed up in productive rearrangements about 87% or about 30% of the time in an earlier analysis of several hundred of the donors. A further reported finding was that TCR beta sequences accurately predicted the HLA-A and HLA-B alleles for most subjects in the first cohort. In a later analysis, most CMV-associated TCR beta chains were found to appear HLA-restricted, with HLA associations seemingly driven largely by CMV exposure. Compared with the approximately 600-donor mean, donors in an Asian-associated ancestry cluster had fewer N-insertions in productive TCRs, according to a later genetic analysis. In a later genetic analysis, a missense DCLRE1C variant was associated with V-gene and J-gene trimming of TCR beta chains, and the association was replicated in an independent cohort. In a later analysis, several top co-occurrence clusters were reported to appear linked to parvovirus B19, influenza, CMV and Epstein-Barr virus. Specific HLA alleles were associated with 15,000 to 20,000 TCR beta sequences at a false discovery rate of 0.05 in a later analysis. It was suggested by the authors that the approach could potentially be generalized to other disease states and immunological phenotypes. The classifier was reported to diagnose cytomegalovirus status with high specificity and sensitivity in both the original and validation cohorts. In a later analysis, HLA-associated TCR beta chains showed more clonal expansion and lower generation probabilities than non-associated chains that were equally common. Assigning TCR associations to individual alleles was difficult when HLA alleles, especially DR and DQ, strongly co-occurred.

V gives up 0 bases and J gives up 0 bases, and the segment between their germline ends measures 15 bases. The CDR3 goes from the cysteine to the phenylalanine over 19 residues. CDR3 DNA is the only sequence kept; it has 57 bases, read in frame from the first base. The CDR1 and CDR2 encoded by the germline V gene are SGHTA and FQGNSA. The protocol used for the library was the immunoSEQ multiplex PCR assay. A mixture of 60 forward primers for TCR Vbeta segments and 13 reverse primers for TCR Jbeta segments was used in the multiplex PCR. The CDR3 region of rearranged TCR beta genes was amplified from genomic DNA by a multiplex PCR assay. Amplified TCR beta libraries were sequenced as 87-base-pair reads on the Illumina HiSeq System. The original methods were these. A later analysis tallied 75 million to 95 million unique TCR beta chains across the 610 or so repertoires, and around 9.9 million of those chains were shared by two or more donors. A nearest-neighbor algorithm error-corrected the raw reads and collapsed the reads into unique sequences, merging closely related sequences to remove PCR and sequencing errors. To assign V, D and J gene segments, CDR3 sequences were aligned to IMGT reference sequences. For a sequence to be retained, at least a six-nucleotide match to both a V gene segment and a J gene segment was required. A rearrangement was called productive if the CDR3 had no stop codons and remained in frame with V and J, and every other rearrangement was called non-productive. Following IMGT convention, CDR3 was defined as the stretch from the second conserved V-encoded cysteine to the conserved J-encoded phenylalanine. In an earlier analysis of 550 to 650 of the donors, sequences lacking an unambiguous match to a single V gene segment were excluded. An earlier analysis of fewer than 750 of the donors called V segments functional above 56.7% productive rearrangements and segregating when the between-donor standard deviation exceeded 5%. A statistical classification framework was built for diagnosing cytomegalovirus status from the catalog of TCR beta chain sequences. In a later analysis, V and J genes were assigned by comparing TCR nucleotide sequences against IMGT/GENE-DB human TR gene sequences. In a later analysis, CDR3 sequences and most-parsimonious VDJ recombination scenarios were assigned using the TCRdist pipeline. In a later analysis, each TCR beta chain was defined by its CDR3 amino acid sequence together with its V-gene family, and reads lacking a unique V-gene family were excluded. To address suspected cross-contamination and a sequencing artifact, a later analysis removed approximately 590 highly shared, low-generation-probability nucleotide sequences. In a later analysis, a clonal expansion index for each public chain was calculated from normalized within-repertoire ranks of inferred template counts. In a later analysis, generation probabilities were computed using a VDJ recombination model fitted to out-of-frame rearrangements, and the results were checked against IGoR. In a later analysis, TCR-TCR, TCR-HLA and TCR-CMV co-occurrence was scored with hypergeometric tests, and a repertoire-size bias correction was applied to TCR pairs. False discovery rates were estimated in a later analysis by permuting HLA or CMV assignments 20 times. A later analysis grouped co-occurring TCRs with DBSCAN, adding TCRdist sequence similarity when clustering within HLA-allele-positive subsets. For co-occurrence clustering, repertoires with fewer than 30,000 or more than 120,000 public chains were excluded, along with a handful of repertoires with anomalous nucleotide sharing. The immuneACCESS repertoire file appears here via TCRdb, limited to in-frame rearrangements. These files lack a portion of the clones; in checked studies, under half of the deficit traces to unresolved V genes, and the cause of the others is not known. D and trimming were read from the DNA, whereas the V and J calls and clone size are those reported in that table. Present in this sample are 200,000 to 300,000 clones, roughly 82% of which were seen just once. More than 5% of the sample lies in the top ten.

With respect to this clone: Its antigen remains undetermined. No qualities accompany the bases; no much larger clone lies one base away.

The TCR originated in a middle-aged woman in good health and CMV-seropositive. This chain joins TRBV7-2 to TRBJ1-6, with TRBD1 tentatively as D gene (6 bases match). The sample comprised PBMCs. The CDR3 reads as follows: CASSLARGGMSSYNSPLHF. The nucleotide sequence is TGTGCCAGCAGCTTAGCTAGGGGGGGTATGAGCTCCTATAATTCACCCCTCCACTTT.